The 27 T cell receptor beta chains reported below all come from one sample, sequenced in a study of T cell clusters in autoimmune cytopenias. TRB was amplified by touch-down multiplex PCR, primer pools A and B combined. From the multiplex PCR reads, TCRdb lists one entry per CDR3 protein and no DNA. The sample table sets out about 2,000 distinct CDR3 sequences. TRB was amplified from about 260 ng of peripheral blood genomic DNA per sample. Input material: peripheral blood. The receptors originated from a human donor with an autoimmune cytopenia or autoimmune hepatitis (not recorded which).

The chain joins TRBV20-1 to TRBJ1-1; TCRdb's D gene call, TRBD1, goes unchecked for lack of DNA. The CDR3 extends over 12 amino acids. CDR1 is DFQATT and CDR2 is SNEGSKA in the germline V gene (reference sequence). This CDR3 reads CSARGGLTEAFF.

This clonotype is deemed medium-sized by its frequency. CDR3 region: CASRKTDSGGPGANVLTF. V is TRBV6-5 and J is TRBJ2-6; the TCRdb D gene call, TRBD2, has no DNA to confirm it. The CDR3 has 18 residues. Per germline, CDR1 MNHEY and CDR2 SVGAGI.

The rearrangement uses TRBV20-1 and TRBJ1-1; TCRdb's D call, TRBD1, is unchecked because there is no DNA. Germline CDR1 DFQATT, CDR2 SNEGSKA (reference sequence). The CDR3 totals 15 residues. CDR3 protein: CSARAWTDMNTEAFF.

This clonotype is labeled medium-sized based on frequency. The chain combines TRBV5-4 with TRBJ1-1; no DNA is available, so the TRBD1 call from TCRdb remains unchecked. The CDR3 has 13 residues. Germline values: CDR1 SGHNT, CDR2 YYREEE (reference sequence). The CDR3 spells CASSYPGGTEAFF.

This clonotype shows up as medium-sized (0.01 to 0.1%) by frequency. This chain uses TRBV11-2 with TRBJ2-5; the TCRdb call, TRBD2, lacks DNA for checking. This CDR3 is 12 amino acids long. CDR1 is SGHAT, CDR2 FQNNGV, per germline. The chain's CDR3 is CASGSDQETQYF.

The chain recombines TRBV7-2 with TRBJ2-7. This CDR3 comprises 14 residues. From germline, CDR1 is SGHTA and CDR2 FQGNSA. Here the CDR3 reads CASSLGLDSYEQYF. Full variable domain (missing parts from reference TRBV7-2 and TRBJ2-7): GAGVSQSPSNKVTEKGKDVELRCDPISGHTALYWYRQSLGQGLEFLIYFQGNSAPDKSGLPSDRFSAERTGGSVSTLTIQRTQQEDSAVYLCASSLGLDSYEQYFGPGTRLTVT.

This clonotype registers medium-sized by frequency. The V call is TRBV24-1, the J call TRBJ2-2; checking the TCRdb D call of TRBD1 is not possible without DNA. Per the germline V gene, CDR1 is KGHDR and CDR2 is SFDVKD. This CDR3 region has 14 residues. CDR3 sequence reads: CATSDLRGPGELFF.

The chain carries TRBV6-2 or TRBV6-3 and TRBJ1-1; TCRdb designates TRBD1, a call that cannot be tested without DNA. Per the germline V gene, CDR1 is MNHEY and CDR2 is SVGEGT. This CDR3 has 13 amino acids. The CDR3 is CASTDRGVPEAFF.

V gene TRBV7-2 combines with J gene TRBJ2-2; absent DNA, TCRdb's TRBD2 call cannot be checked. CDR1 and CDR2 from the germline V gene are SGHTA and FQGNSA. This CDR3 has 17 residues. The CDR3 here is CASSLIAGGPNTGELFF.

Measured by frequency, this clonotype is medium-sized. This rearrangement joins TRBV6-1 to TRBJ1-5; the D call of TRBD1 rests on TCRdb alone, since no DNA is present to check it. The CDR3 is 17 residues long. Looked up from germline, CDR1 is MNHNS and CDR2 is SASEGT. The CDR3 loop reads CASSDRDTYYSNQPQHF.

Frequency places this clonotype as large. This sequence joins TRBV19 and TRBJ2-1; with no DNA, the TCRdb D assignment of TRBD2 cannot be verified. Germline lookup yields CDR1 LNHDA and CDR2 SQIVND (reference sequence). The length of the CDR3 is 14 residues. The CDR3 loop reads CASSIGGRGDEQFF.

The genes are TRBV5-4 and TRBJ2-2; TCRdb picks TRBD1, but there is no DNA to check that call. Per germline, CDR1 SGHNT and CDR2 YYREEE (reference sequence). CDR3 size: 17 residues. CDR3 loop: CACSQDRDLRVAGELFF.

This rearrangement joins TRBV2 to TRBJ2-1; the TRBD2 assignment by TCRdb is unverifiable without DNA. CDR1 is SNHLY and CDR2 is FYNNEI in the germline V gene. CDR3 size: 12 residues. CDR3: CASSEASGEQFF.

The chain joins TRBV19 to TRBJ1-2. This CDR3 region has 14 residues. The germline V gene has CDR1 LNHDA and CDR2 SQIVND (reference sequence). The CDR3 protein is CASSPRTGNYGYTF. The whole variable domain, filled in from reference TRBV19 and TRBJ1-2, reads DGGITQSPKYLFRKEGQNVTLSCEQNLNHDAMYWYRQDPGQGLRLIYYSQIVNDFQKGDIAEGYSVSREKKESFPLTVTSAQKNPTAFYLCASSPRTGNYGYTFGSGTRLTVV.

This clonotype ranks as large in terms of frequency. This sequence joins TRBV18 and TRBJ2-2; TCRdb's assignment of TRBD1 cannot be checked, as there is no DNA. There are 15 residues in the CDR3. In germline, CDR1 is KGHSH, CDR2 LQKENI. CDR3 sequence: CASSPDRANTGELFF.

This clonotype is classed as medium-sized by frequency. The rearrangement uses TRBV20-1 and TRBJ1-1. This CDR3 spans 14 amino acids. Germline-derived CDR1 and CDR2 are DFQATT and SNEGSKA (reference sequence). CDR3 in amino acids: CSARSGSVNTEAFF.

By frequency, this clonotype registers medium-sized. This chain uses TRBV6-5 with TRBJ1-1. The germline CDR1 and CDR2 sequences are MNHEY and SVGAGI. There are 12 residues in the CDR3. The CDR3 here is CASRRSYTEAFF.

In terms of frequency, this clonotype is medium-sized. CDR3 amino acids: CASSLGVNQPQHF. The V gene is TRBV6-5, the J gene TRBJ1-5. The CDR3 sequence is 13 residues long. Germline V lookup: CDR1 MNHEY, CDR2 SVGAGI.

According to its frequency, this clonotype is medium-sized. The chain employs TRBV6-5 and TRBJ2-3. The germline V gene has CDR1 MNHEY and CDR2 SVGAGI. The CDR3 contains 16 residues. The CDR3 region is CASSHGRVASTDTQYF.

This clonotype ranks as medium-sized (0.01 to 0.1%) in terms of frequency. V usage is TRBV15 and J usage is TRBJ2-1; as DNA is missing, the TRBD2 call by TCRdb cannot be tested. CDR3 length equals 22 residues. Germline V gene lookup returns CDR1 LNHNV and CDR2 YYDKDF (reference sequence). CDR3 region: CATSRDWGTSGAPAGSYNEQFF. Looking up the rest from reference TRBV15 and TRBJ2-1 gives the full variable domain: DAMVIQNPRYQVTQFGKPVTLSCSQTLNHNVMYWYQQKSSQAPKLLFHYYDKDFNNEADTPDNFQSRRPNTSFCFLDIRSPGLGDTAMYLCATSRDWGTSGAPAGSYNEQFFGPGTRLTVL.

This clonotype is deemed medium-sized (0.01 to 0.1%) by its frequency. The chain uses TRBV11-2 and TRBJ2-5; there is no DNA to check the TCRdb D call of TRBD2. The CDR3 length is 15 residues. Germline values: CDR1 SGHAT, CDR2 FQNNGV. The CDR3 spells CASSLWETSQETQYF.

This clonotype registers medium-sized by frequency. The CDR3 loop reads CASSLYQGPGYTF. The chain is built from TRBV5-1 and TRBJ1-2; TCRdb reports TRBD1, a call that lacks DNA to check it against. Germline V gene sequence: CDR1 SGHRS, CDR2 YFSETQ. The CDR3 loop spans 13 amino acids.

This chain uses TRBV20-1 with TRBJ1-1; TCRdb's D gene call, TRBD1, goes unchecked for lack of DNA. This CDR3 is 13 amino acids long. Germline loops: CDR1 DFQATT, CDR2 SNEGSKA (reference sequence). The CDR3 spells CSARIRGETEAFF.

This clonotype counts as large by frequency. The V gene is TRBV19, the J gene TRBJ1-2; TCRdb's D call, TRBD1, is unchecked because there is no DNA. Germline CDR1 is LNHDA and CDR2 is SQIVND (reference sequence). The CDR3 sequence is 13 residues long. The CDR3 is CASSRTGIDGYTF.

CDR3 protein: CASSQSPKTGEDGYTF. The J gene is TRBJ1-2, the V gene TRBV4-3; TCRdb gives TRBD1 as the D gene, but with no DNA this cannot be confirmed. Germline loops: CDR1 LGHNA, CDR2 YSLEER. The CDR3 sequence is 16 residues long.

Considering frequency, this clonotype is large. V is TRBV6-1 and J is TRBJ2-1. From germline, CDR1 is MNHNS and CDR2 SASEGT. CDR3 length: 12 residues. CDR3 sequence: CASSAAIDEQFF.

This clonotype is deemed medium-sized by its frequency. This chain joins TRBV11-2 and TRBJ2-2; TCRdb picks TRBD1, but there is no DNA to check that call. Germline V gene data show CDR1 as SGHAT and CDR2 as FQNNGV. The CDR3 length is 14 residues. The CDR3 sequence: CASSFLGGTGELFF.